This T cell receptor beta chain is drawn from a study of T cell responses to AZD1222 COVID-19 vaccine. The method was immunoSEQ multiplex PCR; TCRdb's version includes in-frame clones alone and lacks a portion of them. The table lists 95,000 to 100,000 clones, around nine tenths of them singletons. This CDR3 region has 13 residues. Germline CDR1 reads SGHTA; CDR2 reads FQGTGA. Deletions cut 4 bases from V and 3 bases from J, with 9 bases between. Details on this clone: Its specificity is unknown.

Broader study findings: Among spike-specific TCRs, nearly half reportedly target unmutated variant regions. The CD4 TCRs associated with vaccination extended across spike and predominated at 160-218 and 743-854.

The receptor was isolated from an adult in good health. This rearrangement joins TRBV7-3 to TRBJ2-5; unclear D gene. Material: peripheral blood, obtained on day 0 of AZD1222 vaccination. CDR3 loop: CASSSGPEETQYF. The CDR3 DNA reads as TGTGCCAGCAGCTCGGGCCCAGAAGAGACCCAGTACTTC.